One and the same sample provided the 9 T cell receptor beta chains below, sequenced in a study of cytomegalovirus exposure and HLA in healthy donors. The table came from immunoSEQ multiplex PCR; TCRdb's copy has only in-frame clones and leaves some out. Of about 220,000 clones listed, about nine tenths were seen once; the top ten hold 1% to 1.2%. Sequenced input: PBMCs. Source of these receptors: a woman younger than 35 in good health and CMV-seronegative.

This chain joins TRBV6-6 and TRBJ1-1; no clear D. V was trimmed by 10 bases and J by 1 base, leaving 13 bases between them. The CDR3 is 13 amino acids. CDR1 and CDR2 from the germline V gene are MNHNY and SVGAGI (reference sequence). CDR3 sequence: CATLDAANTEAFF. The CDR3 bases are TGTGCCACCCTAGATGCGGCGAACACTGAAGCTTTCTTT.

V gene TRBV4-1 combines with J gene TRBJ2-1; D call uncertain. CDR1 is MGHRA and CDR2 is YSYEKL in the germline V gene. The CDR3 totals 14 residues. V lost 6 bases and J lost 0, with 9 bases in between. The CDR3, as DNA: TGCGCCAGCAGTCCAACCTACTCCTACAATGAGCAGTTCTTC. Translated: CASSPTYSYNEQFF.

The chain links TRBV4-2 to TRBJ2-3; weak D call: TRBD2 (6 bases). CDR3 length: 15 amino acids. The V gene's germline CDR1 is LGHNA and CDR2 YNFKEQ. Trimming left V 1 base short and J 0 bases short, with 8 bases between. The CDR3 DNA sequence: TGTGCCAGCAGCCAAGGCGGGACTAGCACAGATACGCAGTATTTT. It specifies CASSQGGTSTDTQYF.

The rearrangement joins TRBV27 to TRBJ1-4, with TRBD1 identical over 10 bases. CDR1 is MNHEY and CDR2 is SMNVEV in the germline V gene (reference sequence). The CDR3 is made up of 12 amino acids. The V segment lost 6 bases and the J segment 8 bases; nucleotides outside the gene matches: 0. The DNA for the CDR3 is TGTGCCAGCAGGACAGGGGGCGAAAAACTGTTTTTT. Protein product: CASRTGGEKLFF.

This chain uses TRBV7-9 with TRBJ2-3, with TRBD2 matching 15 bases. This CDR3 has 18 amino acids. Trimming took 5 bases from V and 1 from J; bases not matched to a gene: 7. CDR1 SEHNR and CDR2 FQNEAQ come from the germline V gene (reference sequence). The CDR3 spells CASSPRTSGRAGTDTQYF. For the CDR3, the DNA is TGTGCCAGCAGCCCCAGGACTAGCGGGAGGGCCGGCACAGATACGCAGTATTTT.

This clone was recorded once. The gene calls are TRBV15 and TRBJ1-3, with D maybe TRBD1 (5 bases). CDR1 and CDR2 (germline): LNHNV, YYDKDF (reference sequence). Trimming took 0 bases from V and 7 from J, leaving 7 bases between them. The CDR3 contains 13 residues. Written as DNA, the CDR3 is TGTGCCACCAGCAGAGATCGGGGGAACACCATATATTTT. It encodes CATSRDRGNTIYF. Based on the CDR3 plus reference TRBV15 and TRBJ1-3, the full variable domain is DAMVIQNPRYQVTQFGKPVTLSCSQTLNHNVMYWYQQKSSQAPKLLFHYYDKDFNNEADTPDNFQSRRPNTSFCFLDIRSPGLGDTAMYLCATSRDRGNTIYFGEGSWLTVV.

This sequence joins TRBV5-8 and TRBJ2-2; 9 positions match TRBD1. This CDR3 spans 15 amino acids. In germline, CDR1 is SGHTS, CDR2 YDEGEE. V lost 1 base to trimming and J lost 6 bases; unmatched junction nucleotides: 4. The CDR3 coding sequence is TGTGCCAGCAGCTTGTTTGGGACAGGGTCCGGGGAGCTGTTTTTT. Amino acid sequence: CASSLFGTGSGELFF.

The genes are TRBV6-5 and TRBJ1-2; D is unresolved. Trimming stripped 6 bases from V and 3 bases from J, with 11 bases between. Germline CDR1 reads MNHEY; CDR2 reads SVGAGI. The CDR3 is made up of 13 amino acids. The CDR3 DNA is TGTGCCAGCAGGGGAGGAGGAGACTATGGCTACACCTTC. This gives the protein CASRGGGDYGYTF.

The rearrangement joins TRBV5-6 to TRBJ1-5; possibly TRBD1 for D (6 bases). The CDR3 covers 15 residues. CDR1 is SGHDT, CDR2 YYEEEE, per germline. Trimming cost V 3 bases and J 5 bases, with 15 bases left between them. In nucleotides, the CDR3 is TGTGCCAGCAGCTCTATTAACTCAGGGGATCAGCCCCAGCATTTT. Its translation: CASSSINSGDQPQHF.